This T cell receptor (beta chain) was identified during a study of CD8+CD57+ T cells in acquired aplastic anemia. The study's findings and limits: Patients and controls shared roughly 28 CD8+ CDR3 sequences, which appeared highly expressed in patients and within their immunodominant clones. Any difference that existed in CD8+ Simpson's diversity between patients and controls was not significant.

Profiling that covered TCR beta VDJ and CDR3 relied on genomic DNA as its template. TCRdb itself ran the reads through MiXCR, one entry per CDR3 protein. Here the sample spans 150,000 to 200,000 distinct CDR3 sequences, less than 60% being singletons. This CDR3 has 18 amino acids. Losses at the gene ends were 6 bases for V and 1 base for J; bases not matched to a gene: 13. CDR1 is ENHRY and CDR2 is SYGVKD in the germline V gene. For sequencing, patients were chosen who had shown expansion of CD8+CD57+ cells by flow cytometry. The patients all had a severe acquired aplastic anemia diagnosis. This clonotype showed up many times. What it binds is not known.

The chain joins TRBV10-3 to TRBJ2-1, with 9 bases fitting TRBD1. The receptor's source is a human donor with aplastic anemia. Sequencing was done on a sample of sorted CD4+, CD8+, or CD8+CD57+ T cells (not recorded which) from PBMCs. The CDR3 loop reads CAIRDRGNSGGSYNEQFF. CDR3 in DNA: TGTGCCATCAGAGACAGGGGGAATAGTGGAGGGTCCTACAATGAGCAGTTCTTC.